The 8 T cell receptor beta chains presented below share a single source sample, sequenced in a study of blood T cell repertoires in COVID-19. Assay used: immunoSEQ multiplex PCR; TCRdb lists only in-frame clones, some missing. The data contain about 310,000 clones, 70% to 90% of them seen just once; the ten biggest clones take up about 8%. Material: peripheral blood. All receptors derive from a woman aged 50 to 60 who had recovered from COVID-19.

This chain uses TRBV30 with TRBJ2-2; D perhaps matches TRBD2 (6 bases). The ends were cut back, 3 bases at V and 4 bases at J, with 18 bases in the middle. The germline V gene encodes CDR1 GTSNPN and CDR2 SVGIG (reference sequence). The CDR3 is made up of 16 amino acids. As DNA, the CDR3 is TGTGCCTGGAGGCCCGGAGGGTGGGGACGCACCGGGGAGCTGTTTTTT. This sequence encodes CAWRPGGWGRTGELFF.

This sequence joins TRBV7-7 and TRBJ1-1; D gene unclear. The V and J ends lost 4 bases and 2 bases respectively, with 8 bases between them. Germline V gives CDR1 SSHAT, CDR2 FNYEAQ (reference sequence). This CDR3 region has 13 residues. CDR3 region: CASSSHLNTEAFF. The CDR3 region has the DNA TGTGCCAGCAGCTCCCACTTAAACACTGAAGCTTTCTTT.

CDR3 loop: CASSFLASSYNEQFF. Here the CDR3 DNA reads TGTGCCAGCAGTTTTCTGGCCAGCTCCTACAATGAGCAGTTCTTC. The V call is TRBV27, the J call TRBJ2-1; D call uncertain. The germline V and J ends were trimmed by 3 bases and 0 bases, with 9 bases remaining between them. CDR3 length: 15 amino acids. Germline assignment: CDR1 MNHEY and CDR2 SMNVEV (reference sequence).

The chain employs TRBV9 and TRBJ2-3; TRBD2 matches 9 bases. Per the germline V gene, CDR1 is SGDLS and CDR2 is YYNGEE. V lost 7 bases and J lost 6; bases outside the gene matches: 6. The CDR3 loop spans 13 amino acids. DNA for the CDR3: TGTGCCAGCGCGAGGAGCGGGAGGGATACGCAGTATTTT. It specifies CASARSGRDTQYF.

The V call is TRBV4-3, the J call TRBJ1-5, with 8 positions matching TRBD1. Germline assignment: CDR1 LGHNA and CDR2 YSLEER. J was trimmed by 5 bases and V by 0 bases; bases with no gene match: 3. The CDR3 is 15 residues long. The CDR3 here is CASSQEWTGYQPQHF. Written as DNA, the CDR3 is TGCGCCAGCAGCCAAGAATGGACAGGGTATCAGCCCCAGCATTTT.

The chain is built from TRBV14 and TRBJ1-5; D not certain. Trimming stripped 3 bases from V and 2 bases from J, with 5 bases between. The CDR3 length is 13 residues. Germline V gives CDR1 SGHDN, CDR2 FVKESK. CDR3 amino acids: CASSQSRNQPQHF. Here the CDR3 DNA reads TGTGCCAGCAGCCAGAGTCGCAATCAGCCCCAGCATTTT.

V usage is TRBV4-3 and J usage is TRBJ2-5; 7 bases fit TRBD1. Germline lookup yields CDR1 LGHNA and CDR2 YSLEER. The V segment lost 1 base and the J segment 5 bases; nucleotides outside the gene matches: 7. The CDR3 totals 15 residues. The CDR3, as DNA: TGCGCCAGCAGCCAAGGGGCAGACAGGGTGGAGACCCAGTACTTC. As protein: CASSQGADRVETQYF.

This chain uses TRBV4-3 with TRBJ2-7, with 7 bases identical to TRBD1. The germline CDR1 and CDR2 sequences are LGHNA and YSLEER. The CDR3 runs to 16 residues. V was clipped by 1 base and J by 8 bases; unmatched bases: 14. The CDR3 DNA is TGCGCCAGCAGCCAAGCTACAACCGGACAGGCCTCTAAGCAGTACTTC. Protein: CASSQATTGQASKQYF.